Sequencing of this T cell receptor (beta chain) was carried out in a study of T cells in Graves' hyperthyroidism and ophthalmopathy. The CDR3 is 15 residues long. Deletions cut 1 base from V and 0 bases from J, with 10 bases between. Per germline, CDR1 SGHVS and CDR2 FNYEAQ. Amplification yielded TCR beta CDR3 regions, with RNA transcripts as the source. The TCR CDR3 was amplified in a first-round RT-PCR using the HTBI primer set. TCRdb re-analysed the multiplex PCR reads in MiXCR, keeping a single row per CDR3 protein. The sample shows about 610,000 distinct CDR3 sequences, roughly 16% of them seen only once. The sample holds many counts of this clonotype.

The receptor was isolated from a woman aged 40 to 50 with Graves' ophthalmopathy. This rearrangement joins TRBV7-6 to TRBJ2-7, with D maybe TRBD1 (6 bases). Sequenced input: blood. The CDR3 bases are TGTGCCAGCAGCTTAGAGACGGACAGCTCCTACGAGCAGTACTTC. It translates to CASSLETDSSYEQYF. Full variable domain (remainder filled in from reference TRBV7-6 and TRBJ2-7): GAGVSQSPRYKVTKRGQDVALRCDPISGHVSLYWYRQALGQGPEFLTYFNYEAQQDKSGLPNDRFSAERPEGSISTLTIQRTEQRDSAMYRCASSLETDSSYEQYFGPGTRLTVT.